A selection of T cell receptor beta chains follows, all from one sample in a study of blood T cell repertoires in COVID-19. Clones were sequenced by immunoSEQ multiplex PCR, and TCRdb holds only the in-frame ones, with some missing. The sample consists of more than 200,000 clones, around nine tenths of them appearing once. The sequencing input was PBMCs or T cells enriched from blood (not recorded which). These receptors all come from a woman aged 30 to 39 who had been exposed to COVID-19. Each CDR3 is given with its conserved first and last residue. Each record gives: D gene, clone size, J gene, V gene, CDR3 protein, CDR3 DNA. A D gene is named only where the DNA matches it firmly. Not every row has a clone size; where given, it reads once, few, many or a size class.

D: TRBD2; size: NA; J: TRBJ2-3; V: TRBV5-8; CDR3: CASSRGLAVLRTDTQYF; DNA: TGTGCCAGCAGCCGGGGACTAGCGGTACTACGCACAGATACGCAGTATTTT
D: TRBD1; size: NA; J: TRBJ1-2; V: TRBV29-1; CDR3: CSVDPGQGYTF; DNA: TGCAGCGTTGACCCGGGACAGGGCTACACCTTC
D: NA; size: NA; J: TRBJ1-2; V: TRBV5-1; CDR3: CASSLPQGASYGYTF; DNA: TGCGCCAGCAGCTTGCCCCAGGGTGCTAGCTATGGCTACACCTTC
D: NA; size: NA; J: TRBJ2-5; V: TRBV4-1; CDR3: CASSPGIWETQYF; DNA: TGCGCCAGCAGCCCCGGGATTTGGGAGACCCAGTACTTC
D: NA; size: NA; J: TRBJ1-5; V: TRBV21-1; CDR3: CASRGRGRLRNQPQHF; DNA: TGTGCCAGTCGAGGCAGGGGGCGATTACGAAATCAGCCCCAGCATTTT
D: NA; size: NA; J: TRBJ2-7; V: TRBV27; CDR3: CASRTGSVYEQYF; DNA: TGTGCCAGCAGAACGGGATCGGTTTACGAGCAGTACTTC
D: NA; size: NA; J: TRBJ2-2; V: TRBV5-1; CDR3: CASSPYTGELFF; DNA: TGCGCCAGCAGCCCCTACACCGGGGAGCTGTTTTTT
D: NA; size: NA; J: TRBJ2-2; V: TRBV19; CDR3: CASSPPLGVAETGELFF; DNA: TGTGCCAGTAGCCCACCTCTCGGAGTAGCGGAGACCGGGGAGCTGTTTTTT
D: NA; size: NA; J: TRBJ1-1; V: TRBV19; CDR3: CAISQGIWTEAFF; DNA: TGTGCCATCTCCCAGGGGATCTGGACTGAAGCTTTCTTT
D: TRBD2; size: NA; J: TRBJ2-1; V: TRBV7-2; CDR3: CASSSLRLAGGHEQFF; DNA: TGTGCCAGCAGCTCCCTCCGCCTAGCGGGAGGGCATGAGCAGTTCTTC
D: TRBD1; size: few; J: TRBJ2-6; V: TRBV29-1; CDR3: CSVGQGAISGANVLTF; DNA: TGCAGCGTCGGGCAGGGGGCCATCTCTGGGGCCAACGTCCTGACTTTC
D: NA; size: NA; J: TRBJ2-7; V: TRBV19; CDR3: CASSRQRSYEQYF; DNA: TGTGCCAGTAGCAGGCAACGCTCCTACGAGCAGTACTTC
D: TRBD2; size: NA; J: TRBJ2-7; V: TRBV19; CDR3: CASSIVGTSGAYEQYF; DNA: TGTGCCAGTAGTATAGTGGGGACTAGCGGGGCCTACGAGCAGTACTTC
D: TRBD1; size: few; J: TRBJ2-1; V: TRBV19; CDR3: CASSMRGDRGPAYNEQFF; DNA: TGTGCCAGTAGTATGAGAGGGGACAGGGGCCCGGCCTACAATGAGCAGTTCTTC
D: NA; size: NA; J: TRBJ1-4; V: TRBV5-1; CDR3: CASSLGGSTNEKLFF; DNA: TGCGCCAGCAGCTTGGGGGGCTCAACTAATGAAAAACTGTTTTTT
D: NA; size: NA; J: TRBJ2-3; V: TRBV13; CDR3: CASSLDPGLSLPRASTDTQYF; DNA: TGTGCCAGCAGCTTAGATCCGGGACTTTCCCTCCCTCGTGCTAGCACAGATACGCAGTATTTT
D: TRBD2; size: NA; J: TRBJ2-7; V: TRBV13; CDR3: CASSFSGIEYEQYF; DNA: TGTGCCAGCAGCTTTAGCGGGATAGAGTACGAGCAGTACTTC
D: NA; size: NA; J: TRBJ2-7; V: TRBV3-1/TRBV3-2; CDR3: CASSGDTPYEQYF; DNA: TGTGCCAGCAGCGGGGACACCCCATACGAGCAGTACTTC
D: NA; size: NA; J: TRBJ2-4; V: TRBV5-1; CDR3: CASSFNPGQKNIQYF; DNA: TGCGCCAGCAGCTTCAACCCAGGCCAGAAAAACATTCAGTACTTC
D: TRBD1; size: NA; J: TRBJ2-3; V: TRBV10-1; CDR3: CASSRDRVTDTQYF; DNA: TGCGCCAGCAGCCGGGACAGGGTAACAGATACGCAGTATTTT
D: NA; size: NA; J: TRBJ2-2; V: TRBV5-5; CDR3: CASSLDSLGELFF; DNA: TGTGCCAGCAGCTTGGATAGTTTGGGGGAGCTGTTTTTT
D: NA; size: NA; J: TRBJ1-4; V: TRBV5-1; CDR3: CASSLTATNEKLFF; DNA: TGCGCCAGCAGCTTAACAGCAACTAATGAAAAACTGTTTTTT
D: NA; size: once; J: TRBJ2-2; V: TRBV27; CDR3: CASRELANTGELFF; DNA: TGTGCCAGCAGGGAACTAGCGAACACCGGGGAGCTGTTTTTT
D: NA; size: NA; J: TRBJ2-3; V: TRBV12-3/TRBV12-4; CDR3: CASSPSRADTQYF; DNA: TGTGCCAGCAGCCCGAGCAGGGCAGATACGCAGTATTTT
D: NA; size: NA; J: TRBJ1-4; V: TRBV11-2; CDR3: CASSFWGQANEKLFF; DNA: TGTGCCAGCAGCTTCTGGGGACAAGCAAATGAAAAACTGTTTTTT
D: TRBD1; size: NA; J: TRBJ1-4; V: TRBV5-1; CDR3: CASSPWTGDPTNEKLFF; DNA: TGCGCCAGCAGCCCATGGACAGGGGACCCTACTAATGAAAAACTGTTTTTT
D: NA; size: NA; J: TRBJ1-5; V: TRBV5-4; CDR3: CASSLGGRGQPQHF; DNA: TGTGCCAGCAGCTTGGGGGGGCGCGGGCAGCCCCAGCATTTT
D: TRBD1; size: NA; J: TRBJ1-2; V: TRBV19; CDR3: CASSPGQGAGGYTF; DNA: TGTGCCAGTAGTCCTGGACAGGGGGCAGGTGGCTACACCTTC
D: NA; size: once; J: TRBJ1-4; V: TRBV12-3/TRBV12-4; CDR3: CASSFGQPEKLFF; DNA: TGTGCCAGCAGTTTTGGCCAACCTGAAAAACTGTTTTTT
D: TRBD2; size: NA; J: TRBJ2-7; V: TRBV14; CDR3: CASSQESGRLSYEQYF; DNA: TGTGCCAGCAGCCAGGAAAGCGGGAGGTTAAGCTACGAGCAGTACTTC
D: TRBD1; size: NA; J: TRBJ2-2; V: TRBV5-4; CDR3: CASSSGQGTVGTGELFF; DNA: TGTGCCAGCAGCTCCGGACAGGGGACGGTTGGCACCGGGGAGCTGTTTTTT
D: TRBD1; size: once; J: TRBJ1-2; V: TRBV7-2; CDR3: CASSLAWRGRDGYTF; DNA: TGTGCCAGCAGCTTAGCGTGGAGGGGGCGAGATGGCTACACCTTC
D: NA; size: NA; J: TRBJ1-1; V: TRBV19; CDR3: CASITPMNTEAFF; DNA: TGTGCCAGTATTACACCGATGAACACTGAAGCTTTCTTT
D: NA; size: NA; J: TRBJ2-2; V: TRBV12-5; CDR3: CASGTRGTGELFF; DNA: TGTGCTAGTGGGACGCGGGGCACCGGGGAGCTGTTTTTT
D: TRBD1; size: NA; J: TRBJ2-3; V: TRBV5-1; CDR3: CASSLVGQGLTDTQYF; DNA: TGCGCCAGCAGCTTGGTGGGACAGGGGCTCACAGATACGCAGTATTTT
D: TRBD1; size: NA; J: TRBJ1-2; V: TRBV6-4; CDR3: CASSSAGTANYGYTF; DNA: TGTGCCAGCAGTTCTGCGGGGACAGCTAACTATGGCTACACCTTC
D: TRBD2; size: NA; J: TRBJ2-1; V: TRBV19; CDR3: CASSTAAGTYNEQFF; DNA: TGTGCCAGTAGTACCGCAGCGGGAACGTACAATGAGCAGTTCTTC
D: NA; size: NA; J: TRBJ1-3; V: TRBV3-1/TRBV3-2; CDR3: CASSQGGGDTIYF; DNA: TGTGCCAGCAGCCAGGGGGGGGGAGACACCATATATTTT
D: TRBD1; size: NA; J: TRBJ1-5; V: TRBV12-3/TRBV12-4; CDR3: CASAGQNNQPQHF; DNA: TGTGCCAGCGCGGGACAGAACAATCAGCCCCAGCATTTT
D: TRBD1; size: NA; J: TRBJ2-7; V: TRBV25-1; CDR3: CASSFGTGAIYEQYF; DNA: TGTGCCAGCAGTTTCGGGACAGGGGCAATCTACGAGCAGTACTTC
D: NA; size: NA; J: TRBJ1-2; V: TRBV2; CDR3: CASRPLGYGYTF; DNA: TGTGCCAGCAGGCCACTCGGCTATGGCTACACCTTC
D: NA; size: NA; J: TRBJ2-7; V: TRBV2; CDR3: CASSSKPGDDEQYF; DNA: TGTGCCAGCAGCTCCAAGCCAGGTGATGACGAGCAGTACTTC